The 13 T cell receptor beta chains reported below all come from one sample, sequenced in a study of T cells after yellow fever vaccination. TCRdb re-derived calls from the 5' RACE reads in MiXCR, one entry per CDR3 protein. The sample lists around 120,000 distinct CDR3 sequences, over 12% occurring once. The sequences come from CD8+ T cells sorted from PBMCs, collected 5 days after the yellow fever booster vaccination. Every receptor here comes from a man aged 18 to 30 who received the YFV17D yellow fever vaccine.

The chain links TRBV5-6 to TRBJ1-1; no definite D call. Deletions cut 1 base from V and 1 base from J, with 8 bases between. This CDR3 is built from 14 residues. From germline, CDR1 is SGHDT and CDR2 YYEEEE. Here the CDR3 DNA reads TGTGCCAGCAGCTTGCCCTGGGCGAACACTGAAGCTTTCTTT. Its protein product is CASSLPWANTEAFF.

The V and J genes are TRBV13 and TRBJ1-5, with D hard to call. This CDR3 spans 13 amino acids. Trimming stripped 1 base from V and 4 bases from J, with 5 bases between. CDR1 is PRHDT and CDR2 is FYEKMQ in the germline V gene (reference sequence). CDR3 bases: TGTGCCAGCAGCTTAGATCGAAATCAGCCCCAGCATTTT. Its protein is CASSLDRNQPQHF.

This clonotype appeared many times. The genes are TRBV6-6 and TRBJ2-4; D remains unclear. The CDR3 spans 13 residues. V dropped 2 bases and J dropped 5 bases, with 7 bases sitting between them. The germline gives CDR1 MNHNY, CDR2 SVGAGI (reference sequence). The CDR3 region has the DNA TGTGCCAGCAGTTACAGGCAGGAAAACATTCAGTACTTC. Protein sequence: CASSYRQENIQYF.

V gene TRBV7-2 combines with J gene TRBJ2-7; 12 bases fit TRBD2. The CDR3 consists of 14 residues. V trimming: 5 bases; J trimming: 4 bases; junction bases outside the gene matches: 3. From germline, CDR1 is SGHTA and CDR2 FQGNSA. The CDR3 nucleotides are TGTGCCAGCAGCCACGGACTAGCGGGGTACGAGCAGTACTTC. It encodes CASSHGLAGYEQYF.

The V gene is TRBV7-8, the J gene TRBJ2-3, with TRBD1 matching over 10 bases. Germline loops: CDR1 SGHVS, CDR2 FQNEAQ. J gave up 2 bases and V 2 bases, and 4 bases lay outside the gene matches. The CDR3 contains 16 residues. As DNA, the CDR3 is TGTGCCAGCAGCTTAAAGGGACAGGGGTTCACAGATACGCAGTATTTT. Translation: CASSLKGQGFTDTQYF.

The chain carries TRBV28 and TRBJ2-1; TRBD2 agrees at 8 bases. Trimming removed 7 bases from V and 3 bases from J; junction bases left unmatched: 8. CDR1 and CDR2 from the germline V gene are MDHEN and SYDVKM. CDR3 size: 15 residues. The CDR3 sequence: CASKGAGELYNEQFF. In nucleotides, the CDR3 is TGTGCCAGCAAGGGAGCGGGGGAACTCTACAATGAGCAGTTCTTC.

This clonotype was counted at least ten times. The chain joins TRBV6-2 or TRBV6-3 to TRBJ1-6, with D uncertain. The CDR3 loop spans 13 amino acids. V lost 9 bases, J lost 10 bases, and 16 bases lay in between. The V gene's germline CDR1 is MNHEY and CDR2 SVGEGT. The CDR3 DNA reads TGTGCCAGTTCGCCAACTACGGGATCACCCCTCCACTTT. It translates to CASSPTTGSPLHF.

The chain joins TRBV6-2 or TRBV6-3 to TRBJ1-6, with a tentative D call TRBD1 (6 bases). Germline loops: CDR1 MNHEY, CDR2 SVGEGT. Trimming pared 2 bases from V and 0 bases from J, leaving 11 bases between. This CDR3 has 17 amino acids. CDR3 bases: TGTGCCAGCAGTTACCGACAGGCCAGCTCCTATAATTCACCCCTCCACTTT. It specifies CASSYRQASSYNSPLHF.

This clonotype turned up a few times. The chain joins TRBV7-9 to TRBJ2-2; maybe TRBD1 (6 bases). The germline V and J ends were trimmed by 5 bases and 0 bases, with 22 bases remaining between them. The CDR3 extends over 19 amino acids. The germline V gene encodes CDR1 SEHNR and CDR2 FQNEAQ (reference sequence). The CDR3 loop reads CASSHSLIDRRTNTGELFF. CDR3 coding DNA: TGTGCCAGCAGCCACTCCCTTATCGACAGGAGAACGAACACCGGGGAGCTGTTTTTT.

This clonotype turned up a few times. The chain joins TRBV12-3 or TRBV12-4 to TRBJ2-5, with D perhaps TRBD1 or TRBD2 (5 bases each). V was cut by 2 bases and J by 1 base, with 11 bases left in between. CDR3 length: 15 amino acids. Here the CDR3 DNA reads TGTGCCAGCAGTTTAAGAGGGCAGGGCCAAGAGACCCAGTACTTC. It specifies CASSLRGQGQETQYF.

V gene TRBV9 combines with J gene TRBJ2-1; the D gene is possibly TRBD2 (7 bases). CDR1 is SGDLS, CDR2 YYNGEE, per germline. The CDR3 loop spans 15 amino acids. The germline V and J ends were trimmed by 0 bases and 4 bases, with 11 bases remaining between them. The CDR3: CASSVGGGEYNEQFF. The CDR3 nucleotides are TGTGCCAGCAGCGTAGGCGGGGGCGAATACAATGAGCAGTTCTTC.

A few counts support this clonotype. V and J are TRBV9 and TRBJ2-1; D is uncertain. Germline CDR1 reads SGDLS; CDR2 reads YYNGEE. This CDR3 is built from 19 residues. V lost 0 bases to trimming and J lost 0 bases, with 19 bases between them. The CDR3 DNA reads as TGTGCCAGCAGCGTAGAGAGTAGTGTGCTCGGCAGCTCCTACAATGAGCAGTTCTTC. Its translation: CASSVESSVLGSSYNEQFF.

The V gene is TRBV7-2, the J gene TRBJ2-3; 9 bases fit TRBD1. Germline CDR1 is SGHTA and CDR2 is FQGNSA. V was pared by 0 bases and J by 5 bases, with 6 bases of the junction left unmatched. CDR3 size: 16 residues. The CDR3 DNA is TGTGCCAGCAGCTTAGCCGACAGGGGGTATGGAGATACGCAGTATTTT. Residues: CASSLADRGYGDTQYF.